This T cell receptor beta chain was captured in a study of blood T cell repertoires in COVID-19. Overall study context: The analysed material was cDNA or gDNA that came from T cells, B-cell-depleted T cells, or PBMCs.

This clone was observed a single time. At one boundary the junction diverges from the germline segment, which might be a read error. The authors' processing: Amplification of reference gene primers was used by the study to estimate nucleated cell counts. Produced via immunoSEQ multiplex PCR; TCRdb's table is partial and in-frame only. V and J calls and clone size are as listed in that table; D and trimming were resolved from the DNA. The table has approximately 340,000 clones, 87% seen once. The CDR3 is 13 residues long. CDR1 and CDR2 from the germline V gene are SGHDT and YYEEEE. Sequencing was carried out using peripheral blood. This sequence joins TRBV5-6 and TRBJ2-7; D unresolved. This clonotype was obtained from a man under 40 with COVID-19, enrolled during active disease. The CDR3 here is CASSLGLTYAQYF. The CDR3 nucleotides read TGTGCCAGCAGCTTGGGACTGACCTACGCGCAGTACTTC.